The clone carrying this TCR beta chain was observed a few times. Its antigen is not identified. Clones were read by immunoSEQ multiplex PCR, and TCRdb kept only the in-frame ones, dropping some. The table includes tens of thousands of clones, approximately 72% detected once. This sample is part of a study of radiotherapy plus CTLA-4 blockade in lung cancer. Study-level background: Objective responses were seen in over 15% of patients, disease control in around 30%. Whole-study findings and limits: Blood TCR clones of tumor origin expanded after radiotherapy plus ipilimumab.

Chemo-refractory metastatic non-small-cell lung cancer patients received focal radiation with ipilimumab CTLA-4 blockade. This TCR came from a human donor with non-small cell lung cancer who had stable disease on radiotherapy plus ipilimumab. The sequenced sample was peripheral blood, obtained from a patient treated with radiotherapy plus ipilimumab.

The CDR3: CAWSVQQHTEAFF. For the CDR3, the DNA is TGTGCCTGGAGTGTACAACAGCACACTGAAGCTTTCTTT. The rearrangement links TRBV30 to TRBJ1-1; D is undetermined. The germline V and J ends were trimmed by 0 bases and 3 bases, with 8 bases remaining between them. CDR1 and CDR2 (germline): GTSNPN, SVGIG (reference sequence). The length of the CDR3 is 13 residues. Supplemented by reference TRBV30 and TRBJ1-1, the full variable domain reads SQTIHQWPATLVQPVGSPLSLECTVEGTSNPNLYWYRQAAGRGLQLLFYSVGIGQISSEVPQNLSASRPQDRQFILSSKKLLLSDSGFYLCAWSVQQHTEAFFGQGTRLTVV.